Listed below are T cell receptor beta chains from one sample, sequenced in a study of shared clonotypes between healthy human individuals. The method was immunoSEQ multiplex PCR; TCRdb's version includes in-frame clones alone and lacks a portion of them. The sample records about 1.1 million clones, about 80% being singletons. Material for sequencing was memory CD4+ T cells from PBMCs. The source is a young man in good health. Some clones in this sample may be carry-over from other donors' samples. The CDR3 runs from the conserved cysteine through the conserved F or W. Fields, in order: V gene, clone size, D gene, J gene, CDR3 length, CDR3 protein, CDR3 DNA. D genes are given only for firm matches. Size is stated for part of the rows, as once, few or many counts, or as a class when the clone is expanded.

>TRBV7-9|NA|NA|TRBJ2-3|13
CASSPPATDTQYF
TGTGCCAGCAGCCCACCCGCCACAGATACGCAGTATTTT
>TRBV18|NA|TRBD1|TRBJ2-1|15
CASSPIQGENNEQFF
TGTGCCAGCTCGCCCATTCAGGGGGAAAACAATGAGCAGTTCTTC
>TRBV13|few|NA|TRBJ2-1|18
CASSLVRRRQGRMNEQFF
TGTGCCAGCAGCTTAGTTAGGAGGAGGCAGGGAAGAATGAATGAGCAGTTCTTC
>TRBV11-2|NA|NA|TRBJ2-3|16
CASSVTGGTSGDTQYF
TGTGCCAGCAGCGTCACAGGAGGGACATCGGGAGATACGCAGTATTTT
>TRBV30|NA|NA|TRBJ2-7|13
CAWMRVDGHEQYF
TGTGCCTGGATGAGGGTTGACGGGCACGAGCAGTACTTC
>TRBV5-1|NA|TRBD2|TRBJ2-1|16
CASSRTSGTPYNEQFF
TGCGCCAGCAGCCGGACTAGCGGGACCCCCTACAATGAGCAGTTCTTC
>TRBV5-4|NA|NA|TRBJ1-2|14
CASSLDPAGYGYTF
TGTGCCAGCAGCTTGGACCCGGCAGGCTATGGCTACACCTTC
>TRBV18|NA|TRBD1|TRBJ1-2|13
CASSPDRGYGYTF
TGTGCCAGCTCACCAGACAGGGGTTATGGCTACACCTTC
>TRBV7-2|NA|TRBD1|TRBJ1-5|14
CASSGSQGYQPQHF
TGTGCCAGCAGCGGATCACAGGGGTATCAGCCCCAGCATTTT
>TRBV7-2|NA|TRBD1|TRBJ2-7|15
CASSSPGQGGLEQYF
TGTGCCAGCAGCTCGCCGGGACAGGGGGGACTCGAGCAGTACTTC
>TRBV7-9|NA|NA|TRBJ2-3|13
CAPGLAGTDTQYF
TGTGCCCCCGGGCTAGCTGGAACAGATACGCAGTATTTT
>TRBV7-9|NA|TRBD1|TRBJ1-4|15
CASTIYRTGGEKLFF
TGTGCCAGCACTATTTACCGGACAGGGGGGGAAAAACTGTTTTTT
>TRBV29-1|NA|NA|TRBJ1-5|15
CSVDGEGRAKEPQHF
TGCAGCGTTGATGGGGAGGGAAGGGCTAAGGAGCCCCAGCATTTT
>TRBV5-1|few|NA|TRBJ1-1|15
CASRVTPRADTEAFF
TGCGCCAGCAGAGTAACGCCCAGGGCTGACACTGAAGCTTTCTTT
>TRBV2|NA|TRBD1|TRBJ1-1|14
CASSPQGGRTEAFF
TGTGCCAGCAGTCCTCAAGGGGGCCGAACTGAAGCTTTCTTT
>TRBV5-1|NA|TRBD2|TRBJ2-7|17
CASSLDMTSGSPYEQYF
TGCGCCAGCAGCTTGGACATGACTAGCGGGAGCCCCTACGAGCAGTACTTC
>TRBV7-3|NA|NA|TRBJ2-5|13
CASSREGQETQYF
TGTGCCAGCAGCCGAGAGGGGCAAGAGACCCAGTACTTC
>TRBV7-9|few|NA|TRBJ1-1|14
CASSLGFVGTEAFF
TGTGCCAGCAGCTTAGGCTTTGTAGGCACTGAAGCTTTCTTT
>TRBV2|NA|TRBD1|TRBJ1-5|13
CASSDRGVQPQHF
TGTGCCAGCTCAGACAGGGGGGTTCAGCCCCAGCATTTT
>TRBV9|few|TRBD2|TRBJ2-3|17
CASSAISGSDVADTQYF
TGTGCCAGCAGCGCCATTAGCGGGAGTGACGTTGCAGATACGCAGTATTTT
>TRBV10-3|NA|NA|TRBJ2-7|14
CAISRLDHPYEQYF
TGTGCCATCAGCCGACTAGATCATCCCTACGAGCAGTACTTC
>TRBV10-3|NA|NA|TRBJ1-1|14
CAISATSRGTEAFF
TGTGCCATCAGCGCGACTTCGAGGGGAACTGAAGCTTTCTTT
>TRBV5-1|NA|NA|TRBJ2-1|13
CASSLGQMNEQFF
TGCGCCAGCAGCTTGGGACAGATGAATGAGCAGTTCTTC
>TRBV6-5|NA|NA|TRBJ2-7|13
CASGRTKETEQYF
TGTGCCAGCGGCCGGACCAAAGAGACCGAGCAGTACTTC
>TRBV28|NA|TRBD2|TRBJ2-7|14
CASRLSGRNYEQYF
TGTGCCAGCAGACTGAGCGGGAGAAATTACGAGCAGTACTTC
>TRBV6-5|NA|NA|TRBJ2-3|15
CASSKLHRYTDTQYF
TGTGCCAGCAGCAAGCTACATAGATACACAGATACGCAGTATTTT
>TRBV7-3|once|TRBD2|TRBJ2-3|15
CASSLTAGGPDTQYF
TGTGCCAGCAGCTTAACTGCGGGAGGGCCAGATACGCAGTATTTT
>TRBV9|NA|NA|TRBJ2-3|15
CASSVGPIATDTQYF
TGTGCCAGCAGCGTAGGTCCCATTGCCACAGATACGCAGTATTTT
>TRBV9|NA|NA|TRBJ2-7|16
CASSVARLARHYEQYF
TGTGCCAGCAGCGTAGCGAGGCTAGCCCGACACTACGAGCAGTACTTC
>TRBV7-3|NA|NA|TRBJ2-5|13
CASSLSLGETQYF
TGTGCCAGCAGCTTATCTCTCGGGGAGACCCAGTACTTC
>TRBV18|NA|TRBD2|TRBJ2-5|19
CASSPLRSFGLAGEETQYF
TGTGCCAGCTCACCATTAAGGAGCTTCGGACTAGCGGGAGAGGAGACCCAGTACTTC
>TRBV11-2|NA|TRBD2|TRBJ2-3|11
CASSLAGLARF
TGTGCCAGCAGCTTAGCGGGACTAGCGCGTTTT
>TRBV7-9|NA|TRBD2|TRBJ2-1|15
CASSSLAGVKYEQFF
TGTGCCAGCAGCTCGTTAGCGGGAGTGAAGTATGAGCAGTTCTTC
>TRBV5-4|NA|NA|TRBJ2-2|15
CASSLAGQGTGELFF
TGTGCCAGCAGCTTGGCTGGGCAGGGCACCGGGGAGCTGTTTTTT
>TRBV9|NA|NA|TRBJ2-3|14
CASSIRTNTDTQYF
TGTGCCAGCAGCATCCGGACAAACACAGATACGCAGTATTTT
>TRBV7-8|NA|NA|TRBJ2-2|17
CASSDDSRAGNTGELFF
TGTGCCAGCAGCGACGACTCCCGAGCGGGGAACACCGGGGAGCTGTTTTTT
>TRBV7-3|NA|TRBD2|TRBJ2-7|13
CASSFGGSREQYF
TGTGCCAGCAGCTTCGGCGGGAGTAGGGAGCAGTACTTC
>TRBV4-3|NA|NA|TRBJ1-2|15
CASSQTPAGQSGYTF
TGCGCCAGCAGCCAAACCCCTGCGGGACAAAGTGGCTACACCTTC
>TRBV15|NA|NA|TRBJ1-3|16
CATSINPTGSGNTIYF
TGTGCCACCAGCATAAACCCGACAGGCTCTGGAAACACCATATATTTT